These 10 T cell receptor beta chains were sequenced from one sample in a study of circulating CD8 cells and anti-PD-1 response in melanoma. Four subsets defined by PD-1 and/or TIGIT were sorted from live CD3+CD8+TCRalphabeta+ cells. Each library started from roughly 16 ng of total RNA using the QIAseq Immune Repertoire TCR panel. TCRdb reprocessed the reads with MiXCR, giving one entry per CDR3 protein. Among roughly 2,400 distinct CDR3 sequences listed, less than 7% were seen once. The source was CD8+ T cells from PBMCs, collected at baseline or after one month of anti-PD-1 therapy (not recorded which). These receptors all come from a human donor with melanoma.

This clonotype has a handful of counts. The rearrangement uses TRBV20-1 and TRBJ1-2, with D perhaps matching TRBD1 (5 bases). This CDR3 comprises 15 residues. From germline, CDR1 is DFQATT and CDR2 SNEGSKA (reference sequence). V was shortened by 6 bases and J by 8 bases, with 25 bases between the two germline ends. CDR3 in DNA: TGCAGTGCAGCGGGGACGTATAACTCCGGTGGAGGCTACACCTTC. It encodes CSAAGTYNSGGGYTF.

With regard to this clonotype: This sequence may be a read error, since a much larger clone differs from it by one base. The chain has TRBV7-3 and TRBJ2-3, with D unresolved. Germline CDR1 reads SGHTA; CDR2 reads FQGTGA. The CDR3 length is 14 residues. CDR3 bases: TGTGCCAGCAGCGCCACTCTCCGGCCAGATGCGCAGTATTTT. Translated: CASSATLRPDAQYF.

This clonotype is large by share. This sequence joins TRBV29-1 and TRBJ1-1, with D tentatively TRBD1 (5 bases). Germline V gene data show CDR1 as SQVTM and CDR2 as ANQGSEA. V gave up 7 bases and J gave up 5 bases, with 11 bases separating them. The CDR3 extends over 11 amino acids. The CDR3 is CSGVGVTEAFF. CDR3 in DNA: TGCAGCGGGGTGGGGGTAACTGAAGCTTTCTTT.

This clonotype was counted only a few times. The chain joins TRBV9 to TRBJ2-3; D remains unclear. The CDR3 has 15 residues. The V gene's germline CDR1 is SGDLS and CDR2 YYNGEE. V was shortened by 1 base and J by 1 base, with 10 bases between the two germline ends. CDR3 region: CASSVRASGTDTQYF. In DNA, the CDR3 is TGTGCCAGCAGCGTAAGGGCCTCCGGCACAGATACGCAGTATTTT.

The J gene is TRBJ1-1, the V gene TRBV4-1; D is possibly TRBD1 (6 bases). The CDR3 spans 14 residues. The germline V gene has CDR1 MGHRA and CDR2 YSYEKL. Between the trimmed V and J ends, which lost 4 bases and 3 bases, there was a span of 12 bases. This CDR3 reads CASSLDRGHTEAFF. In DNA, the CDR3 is TGCGCCAGCAGCCTTGACCGGGGGCACACTGAAGCTTTCTTT.

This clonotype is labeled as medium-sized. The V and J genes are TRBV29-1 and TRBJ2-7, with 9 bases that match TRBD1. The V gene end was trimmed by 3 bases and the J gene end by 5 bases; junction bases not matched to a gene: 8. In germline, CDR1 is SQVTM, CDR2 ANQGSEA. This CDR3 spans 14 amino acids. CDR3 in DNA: TGCAGCGTTGATGGGGGGGACAGGGACAACGAGCAGTACTTC. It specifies CSVDGGDRDNEQYF.

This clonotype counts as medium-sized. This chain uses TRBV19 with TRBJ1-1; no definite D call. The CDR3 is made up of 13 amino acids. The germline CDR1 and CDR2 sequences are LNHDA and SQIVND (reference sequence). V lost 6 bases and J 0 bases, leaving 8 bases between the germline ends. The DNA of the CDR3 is TGTGCCAGTAGCCTCGGAGTGAACACTGAAGCTTTCTTT. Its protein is CASSLGVNTEAFF.

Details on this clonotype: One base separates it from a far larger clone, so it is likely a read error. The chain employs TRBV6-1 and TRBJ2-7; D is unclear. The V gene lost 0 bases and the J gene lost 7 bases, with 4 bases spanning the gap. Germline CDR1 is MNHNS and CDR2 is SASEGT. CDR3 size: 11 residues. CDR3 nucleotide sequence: TGTGCCAGCAGTGAAGCCAATGAGCAGTACTTC. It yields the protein CASSEANEQYF.

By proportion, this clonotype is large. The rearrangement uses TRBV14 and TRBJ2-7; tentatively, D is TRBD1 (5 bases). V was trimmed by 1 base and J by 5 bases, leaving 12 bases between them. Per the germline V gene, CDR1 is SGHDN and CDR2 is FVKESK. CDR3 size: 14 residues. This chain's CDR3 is CASSQASRVHEQYF. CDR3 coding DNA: TGTGCCAGCAGCCAAGCCTCCAGGGTCCACGAGCAGTACTTC.

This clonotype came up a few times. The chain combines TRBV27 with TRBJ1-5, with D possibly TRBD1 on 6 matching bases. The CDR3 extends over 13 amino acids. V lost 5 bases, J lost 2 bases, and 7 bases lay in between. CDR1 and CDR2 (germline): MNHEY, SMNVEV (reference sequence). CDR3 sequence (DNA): TGTGCCAGCAGTGCAGGGGGCAATCAGCCCCAGCATTTT. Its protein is CASSAGGNQPQHF.